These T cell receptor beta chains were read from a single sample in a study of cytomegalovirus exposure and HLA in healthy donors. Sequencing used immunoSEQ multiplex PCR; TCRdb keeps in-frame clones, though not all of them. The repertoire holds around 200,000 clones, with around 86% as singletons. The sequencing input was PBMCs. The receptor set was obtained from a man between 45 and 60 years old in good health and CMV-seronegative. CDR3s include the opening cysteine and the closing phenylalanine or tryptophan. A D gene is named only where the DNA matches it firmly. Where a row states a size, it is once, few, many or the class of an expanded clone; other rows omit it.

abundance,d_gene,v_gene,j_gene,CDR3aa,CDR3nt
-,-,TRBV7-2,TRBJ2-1,CASSLASRGNEQFF,TGTGCCAGCAGCTTAGCGAGCCGGGGCAATGAGCAGTTCTTC
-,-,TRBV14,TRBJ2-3,CASSLTSTDTQYF,TGTGCCAGCAGCCTAACTAGCACAGATACGCAGTATTTT
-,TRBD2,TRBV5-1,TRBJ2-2,CASSLKLDRTSDTGELFF,TGCGCCAGCAGCTTAAAACTAGACCGGACTAGCGATACCGGGGAGCTGTTTTTT
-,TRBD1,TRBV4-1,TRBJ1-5,CASSQGGQGGYQPQHF,TGCGCCAGCAGCCAAGGTGGACAGGGAGGCTATCAGCCCCAGCATTTT
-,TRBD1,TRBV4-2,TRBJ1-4,CASSQSGQGFGKLFF,TGTGCCAGCAGCCAATCGGGACAGGGCTTCGGAAAACTGTTTTTT
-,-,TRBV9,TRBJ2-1,CASSVMASERTEQFF,TGTGCCAGCAGCGTAATGGCTAGCGAACGTACTGAGCAGTTCTTC
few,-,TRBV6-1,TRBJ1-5,CASRRGGNQPQHF,TGTGCCAGCAGAAGGGGTGGCAATCAGCCCCAGCATTTT
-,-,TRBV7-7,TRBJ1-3,CASSPGTGNTIYF,TGTGCTAGCAGCCCCGGGACTGGAAACACCATATATTTT
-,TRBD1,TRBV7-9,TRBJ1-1,CASRPGQGRTEAFF,TGTGCCAGCAGGCCAGGACAGGGTCGCACTGAAGCTTTCTTT
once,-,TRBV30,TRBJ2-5,CAWSVPLSGGQYF,TGTGCCTGGAGTGTTCCACTCTCGGGCGGGCAGTACTTC
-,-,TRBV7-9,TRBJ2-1,CSSSLERWGSLEQFF,TGTTCCAGCAGCTTAGAACGGTGGGGCTCTCTTGAGCAGTTCTTC
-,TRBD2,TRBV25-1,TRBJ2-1,CASSFKSGGTTYNEQFF,TGTGCCAGCAGTTTTAAGAGCGGGGGGACAACCTACAATGAGCAGTTCTTC
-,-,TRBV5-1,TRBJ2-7,CASSFRETYEQYF,TGCGCCAGCAGCTTTAGGGAGACCTACGAGCAGTACTTC
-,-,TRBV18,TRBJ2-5,CASSPPGGLETQYF,TGTGCCAGCTCACCGCCCGGGGGTCTGGAGACCCAGTACTTC
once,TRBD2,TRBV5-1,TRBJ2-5,CASCLPSGGETQYF,TGCGCCAGTTGCCTTCCAAGCGGGGGAGAGACCCAGTACTTC
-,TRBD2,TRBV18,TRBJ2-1,CASSPPRGGGPDNEQFF,TGTGCCAGCTCACCCCCGAGGGGCGGGGGGCCTGACAATGAGCAGTTCTTC
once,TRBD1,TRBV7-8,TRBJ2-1,CASSSRDRSYNEQFF,TGTGCCAGCAGCTCCCGGGACAGGTCCTACAATGAGCAGTTCTTC
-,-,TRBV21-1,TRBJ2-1,CASSHYRNNEQFF,TGTGCCAGCAGCCATTATAGAAACAATGAGCAGTTCTTC
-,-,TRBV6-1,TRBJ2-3,CASSDYTASDTQYF,TGTGCCAGCAGTGATTACACAGCCTCAGATACGCAGTATTTT
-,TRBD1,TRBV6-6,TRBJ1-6,CASSRDSYNSPLHF,TGTGCCAGCAGCAGGGACAGTTACAATTCACCCCTCCACTTT
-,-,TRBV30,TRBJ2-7,CAWNVPASSYEQYF,TGTGCCTGGAACGTACCCGCCAGCTCCTACGAGCAGTACTTC
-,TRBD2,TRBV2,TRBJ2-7,CASTGGGSYEQYF,TGTGCCAGCACGGGAGGGGGCTCCTACGAGCAGTACTTC
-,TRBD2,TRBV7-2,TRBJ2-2,CASSLATSGGRTGELFF,TGTGCCAGCAGCTTAGCGACTAGCGGGGGCCGTACCGGGGAGCTGTTTTTT
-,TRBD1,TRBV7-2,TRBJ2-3,CASGKTGQGHIDTQYF,TGTGCCAGCGGTAAAACGGGACAGGGTCACATAGATACGCAGTATTTT
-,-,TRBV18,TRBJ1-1,CASSPPGTQNTEAFF,TGTGCCAGCTCACCACCCGGGACACAGAACACTGAAGCTTTCTTT
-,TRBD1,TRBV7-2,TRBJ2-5,CASSRQGGLETQYF,TGTGCCAGCAGCCGACAGGGGGGATTAGAGACCCAGTACTTC
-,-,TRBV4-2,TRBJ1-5,CASSQGPQGDQPQHF,TGTGCCAGCAGCCAAGGGCCACAGGGTGATCAGCCCCAGCATTTT
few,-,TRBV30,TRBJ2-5,CAWSVTTDRKETQYF,TGTGCCTGGAGTGTCACAACCGACAGGAAAGAGACCCAGTACTTC
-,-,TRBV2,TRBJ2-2,CASSAGSEYGELFF,TGTGCCAGCAGCGCGGGCAGTGAATATGGGGAGCTGTTTTTT
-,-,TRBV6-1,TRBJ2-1,CAKRPTRAPYNEQFF,TGTGCCAAAAGACCCACGAGGGCACCCTACAATGAGCAGTTCTTC
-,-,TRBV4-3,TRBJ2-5,CASSQDFGGGETQYF,TGCGCCAGCAGCCAAGATTTTGGGGGAGGAGAGACCCAGTACTTC
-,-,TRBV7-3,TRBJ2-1,CASRSDSNEQFF,TGTGCCAGCAGATCGGACTCCAATGAGCAGTTCTTC